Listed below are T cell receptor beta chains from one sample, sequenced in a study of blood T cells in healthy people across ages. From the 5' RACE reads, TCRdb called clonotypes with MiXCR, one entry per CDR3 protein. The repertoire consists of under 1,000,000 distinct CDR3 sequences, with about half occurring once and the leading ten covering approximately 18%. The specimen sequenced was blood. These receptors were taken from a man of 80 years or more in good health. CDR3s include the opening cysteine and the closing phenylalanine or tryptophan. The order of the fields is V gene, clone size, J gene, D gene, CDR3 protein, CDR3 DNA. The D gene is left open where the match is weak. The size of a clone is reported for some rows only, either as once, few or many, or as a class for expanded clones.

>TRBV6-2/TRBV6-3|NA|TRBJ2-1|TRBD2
CAISSQLAGVNEQFF
TGTGCCATTTCGAGTCAACTAGCGGGAGTCAATGAGCAGTTCTTC
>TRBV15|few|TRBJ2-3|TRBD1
CATSRVQGEATQYF
TGTGCCACCAGCAGAGTCCAGGGGGAAGCTACGCAGTATTTT
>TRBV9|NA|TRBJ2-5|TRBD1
CASSVRTGGGETQYF
TGTGCCAGCAGCGTGAGGACAGGGGGAGGCGAGACCCAGTACTTC
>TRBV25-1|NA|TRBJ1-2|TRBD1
CASSGQGRNYGYTF
TGTGCCAGCAGTGGACAGGGAAGGAACTATGGCTACACCTTC
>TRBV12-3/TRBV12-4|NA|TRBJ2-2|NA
CASSLRATGELFF
TGTGCCAGCAGTTTAAGAGCCACCGGGGAGCTGTTTTTT
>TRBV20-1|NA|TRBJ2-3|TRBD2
CSASPTSGEASTDTQYF
TGCAGTGCTAGCCCGACTAGCGGGGAGGCTAGCACAGATACGCAGTATTTT
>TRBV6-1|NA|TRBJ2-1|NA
CASSPTLSGPTSYNEQFF
TGTGCCAGCAGCCCGACATTAAGCGGCCCGACCTCCTACAATGAGCAGTTCTTC
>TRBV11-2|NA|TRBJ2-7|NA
CASSSTGDTFYGQYF
TGTGCCAGCAGCTCAACGGGGGACACCTTCTACGGGCAGTACTTC
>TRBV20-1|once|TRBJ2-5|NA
CSARDALVGARETQYF
TGCAGTGCTAGAGATGCCTTGGTTGGCGCCAGAGAGACCCAGTACTTC
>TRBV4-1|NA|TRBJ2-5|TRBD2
CASSQEWAGGSLFAQYF
TGCGCCAGCAGCCAAGAATGGGCGGGAGGGTCGTTGTTCGCGCAGTACTTC
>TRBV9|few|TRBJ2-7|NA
CASRDGAYEQYF
TGTGCCAGCAGAGATGGAGCCTACGAGCAGTACTTC
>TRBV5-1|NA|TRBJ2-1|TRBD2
CASSSGGSSRVIDEQFF
TGCGCCAGCAGCTCGGGGGGGAGCTCGAGAGTGATCGATGAGCAGTTCTTC
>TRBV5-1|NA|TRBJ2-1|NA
CAGSVPLDRVEQFF
TGCGCCGGCAGCGTACCCCTTGATAGGGTTGAGCAGTTCTTC
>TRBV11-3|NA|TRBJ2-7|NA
CASSLRTGDGSYEQYF
TGTGCCAGCAGCCTCCGGACTGGGGACGGATCCTACGAGCAGTACTTC
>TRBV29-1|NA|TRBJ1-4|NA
CSVEDGSQKLFF
TGCAGCGTTGAAGATGGGTCTCAAAAACTGTTTTTT
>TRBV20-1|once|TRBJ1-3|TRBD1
CSARLPTGSGNTIYF
TGCAGTGCTAGATTACCGACAGGGTCTGGAAACACCATATATTTT
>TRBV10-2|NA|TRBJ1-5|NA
CASTSGRWGQPQHF
TGCGCCAGCACGAGCGGGCGGTGGGGCCAGCCCCAGCATTTT
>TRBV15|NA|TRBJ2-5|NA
CATSSVLQETQYF
TGTGCCACCAGCAGTGTCCTCCAAGAGACCCAGTACTTC
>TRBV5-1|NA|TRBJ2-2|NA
CASSLDSYNLNTGELFF
TGCGCCAGCAGCTTGGACAGCTACAACTTGAACACCGGGGAGCTGTTTTTT
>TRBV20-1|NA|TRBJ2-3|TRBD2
CSARDPERDRVGDTQYF
TGCAGTGCTAGGGACCCCGAGCGGGATCGTGTGGGAGATACGCAGTATTTT
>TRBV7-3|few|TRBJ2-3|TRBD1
CASSLRDSTYTDTQYF
TGTGCCAGCAGCCTCCGGGACAGTACTTACACAGATACGCAGTATTTT
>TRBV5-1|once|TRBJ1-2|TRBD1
CASTPGQGEGGYTF
TGCGCCAGCACCCCGGGACAGGGAGAAGGCGGCTACACCTTC
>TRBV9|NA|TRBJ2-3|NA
CASSLEVKTDTQYF
TGTGCCAGCAGCTTAGAAGTAAAGACAGATACGCAGTATTTT
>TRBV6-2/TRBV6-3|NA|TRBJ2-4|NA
CASSYIADIQYF
TGTGCCAGCAGTTATATCGCAGACATTCAGTACTTC
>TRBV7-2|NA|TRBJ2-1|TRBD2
CASRLTSGSGETQFF
TGTGCCAGCAGATTGACTAGCGGGAGTGGGGAGACCCAGTTCTTC
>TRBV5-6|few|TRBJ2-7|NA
CASSLAGQAGAWEQYF
TGTGCCAGCAGCTTGGCGGGCCAGGCGGGCGCCTGGGAGCAGTACTTC
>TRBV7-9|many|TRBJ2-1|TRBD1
CASSLLQGSYNEQFF
TGTGCCAGCAGCTTGTTACAGGGGTCCTACAATGAGCAGTTCTTC
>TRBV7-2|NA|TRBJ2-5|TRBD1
CASTPTGTARETQYF
TGTGCCAGCACCCCCACGGGGACAGCCCGAGAGACCCAGTACTTC
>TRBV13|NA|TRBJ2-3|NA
CASSAKTGRDTQYF
TGTGCCAGCAGCGCAAAGACAGGACGAGATACGCAGTATTTT
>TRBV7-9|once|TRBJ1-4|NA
CASSLVRNTGEKLFF
TGTGCCAGCAGCTTAGTGCGAAATACGGGAGAAAAACTGTTTTTT
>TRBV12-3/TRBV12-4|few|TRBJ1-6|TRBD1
CASSKRDSDSPLHF
TGTGCCAGCAGTAAGCGGGACAGTGATTCACCCCTCCACTTT
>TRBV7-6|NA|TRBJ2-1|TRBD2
CASSLVGGGGHNEQFF
TGTGCCAGCAGCTTAGTTGGCGGGGGGGGACACAATGAGCAGTTCTTC
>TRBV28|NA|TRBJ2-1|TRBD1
CASSSQGQGTYNERFF
TGTGCCAGCAGTTCCCAGGGACAGGGTACATACAATGAGCGGTTCTTC
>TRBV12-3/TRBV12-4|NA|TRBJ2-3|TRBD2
CASSLERREGDTQYF
TGTGCCAGCAGTTTAGAGAGACGGGAGGGAGATACGCAGTATTTT
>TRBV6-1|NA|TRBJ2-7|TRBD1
CASSRRTGRGITYYEQYF
TGTGCCAGCAGCCGACGGACTGGCAGGGGGATAACGTACTACGAGCAGTACTTC
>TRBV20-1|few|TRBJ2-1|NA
CSARASLGPNEQFF
TGCAGTGCTAGAGCGAGTCTGGGGCCCAATGAGCAGTTCTTC
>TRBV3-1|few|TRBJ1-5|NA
CASSQGQRNQPQHF
TGTGCCAGCAGCCAAGGACAGAGAAATCAGCCCCAGCATTTT